The sequence of this T cell receptor (beta chain) was determined in a study of blood T cells in healthy people across ages. Isolation yielded PBMCs, at least 7 million per sample, in every case. Losses at the gene ends were 7 bases for V and 10 bases for J; bases not matched to a gene: 9. CDR3 size: 14 residues. Germline V gene data show CDR1 as MNHEY and CDR2 as SMNVEV (reference sequence). This clonotype has a handful of counts. Then a second PCR, running about 6 to 12 cycles, was carried out with a sample-barcoded 5' primer and a J-beta primer mix. TCRdb ran MiXCR on the 5' RACE reads and lists one entry per CDR3 protein. This sample has about 930,000 distinct CDR3 sequences, with almost 30% found just once. This same sample was also part of a study on T cells of mothers and their children.

The chain joins TRBV27 to TRBJ2-1; 11 bases are a match to TRBD2. The sample taken for sequencing was blood. The receptor was derived from a woman aged 40 to 50 in good health. CDR3 nucleotides: TGTGCCAGCAAGGGACTAGCGGCTTTAGACGAGCAGTTCTTC. This encodes CASKGLAALDEQFF.